Listed below are T cell receptor beta chains from one sample, sequenced in a study of cytomegalovirus exposure and HLA in healthy donors. The table came from immunoSEQ multiplex PCR; TCRdb's copy has only in-frame clones and leaves some out. Counted here are 100,000 to 120,000 clones, roughly 80% occurring once; the ten biggest clones make up 6.5% to 8.5%. Sequencing was done on a sample of PBMCs. The origin of the receptors is a man aged 25-45 years in good health and CMV-seropositive. CDR3s include the opening cysteine and the closing phenylalanine or tryptophan. The D gene is left open where the match is weak. Expanded clones are given a class, and other clones once, few, many or no size at all.

clone_size: few; j_call: TRBJ2-3; d_call: TRBD2; v_call: TRBV6-5; cdr3_nt: TGTGCCAGCAGGGCCATAGCGGGGGGGTGGGATACGCAGTATTTT; cdr3_aa: CASRAIAGGWDTQYF
clone_size: .; j_call: TRBJ2-5; d_call: TRBD2; v_call: TRBV5-3; cdr3_nt: TGTGCCAGAAGCAAAGGAGCGGGGGGTCAAGAGACCCAGTACTTC; cdr3_aa: CARSKGAGGQETQYF
clone_size: .; j_call: TRBJ1-1; d_call: TRBD1; v_call: TRBV18; cdr3_nt: TGTGCCAGCTCACCAAGACAGGGCGACACTGAAGCTTTCTTT; cdr3_aa: CASSPRQGDTEAFF
clone_size: .; j_call: TRBJ1-2; d_call: .; v_call: TRBV18; cdr3_nt: TGTGCCAGCTCACCACTGGACAGCGACTATGGCTACACCTTC; cdr3_aa: CASSPLDSDYGYTF
clone_size: .; j_call: TRBJ2-1; d_call: TRBD2; v_call: TRBV9; cdr3_nt: TGTGCCAGCAGTACCTTGGGACTAGCCTACAATGAGCAGTTCTTC; cdr3_aa: CASSTLGLAYNEQFF
clone_size: .; j_call: TRBJ2-7; d_call: .; v_call: TRBV6-1; cdr3_nt: TGTGCCGTGCGGATGTACTCCTACGAGCAGTACTTC; cdr3_aa: CAVRMYSYEQYF
clone_size: once; j_call: TRBJ2-5; d_call: TRBD1; v_call: TRBV6-1; cdr3_nt: TGTGCCAGCAGGCTGACAGGGTTGGTGGAGACCCAGTACTTC; cdr3_aa: CASRLTGLVETQYF
clone_size: few; j_call: TRBJ1-1; d_call: .; v_call: TRBV11-2; cdr3_nt: TGTGCCAGCAGCCGAAGCGTTGCGGACACTGAAGCTTTCTTT; cdr3_aa: CASSRSVADTEAFF
clone_size: .; j_call: TRBJ2-7; d_call: TRBD2; v_call: TRBV5-1; cdr3_nt: TGCGCCAGCAGCTTCCTTGGACTAGCGGCCTACGAGCAGTACTTC; cdr3_aa: CASSFLGLAAYEQYF
clone_size: .; j_call: TRBJ1-2; d_call: .; v_call: TRBV14; cdr3_nt: TGTGCCAGCAGCCTCCAAAGGGGTCGTGGCTACACCTTC; cdr3_aa: CASSLQRGRGYTF
clone_size: .; j_call: TRBJ1-5; d_call: .; v_call: TRBV21-1; cdr3_nt: TGTGCCAGCAGCAAAGCGTACCGGGACAGGGGAAGCAATCAGCCCCAGCATTTT; cdr3_aa: CASSKAYRDRGSNQPQHF
clone_size: few; j_call: TRBJ2-5; d_call: TRBD1; v_call: TRBV4-1; cdr3_nt: TGCGCCAGCAGCCAAGGGACAGGCGGCCGACCCCTTGAAGAGACCCAGTACTTC; cdr3_aa: CASSQGTGGRPLEETQYF
clone_size: once; j_call: TRBJ2-7; d_call: .; v_call: TRBV5-6; cdr3_nt: TGTGCCAGCAGCCAGCTAGGCGGGCTCAGCGGCAGCTCCTACGAGCAGTACTTC; cdr3_aa: CASSQLGGLSGSSYEQYF
clone_size: .; j_call: TRBJ2-7; d_call: TRBD1; v_call: TRBV5-1; cdr3_nt: TGCGCCAGCAGCCCGACAGGGTACAGCGAGCAGTACTTC; cdr3_aa: CASSPTGYSEQYF
clone_size: few; j_call: TRBJ2-2; d_call: TRBD2; v_call: TRBV11-1; cdr3_nt: TGTGCCAGCAGCTTAAGGCTAGCGGGGAACACCGGGGAGCTGTTTTTT; cdr3_aa: CASSLRLAGNTGELFF
clone_size: few; j_call: TRBJ2-1; d_call: .; v_call: TRBV5-1; cdr3_nt: TGCGCCAGCAGCTTGGGACAACTCCTCTCCTACAATGAGCAGTTCTTC; cdr3_aa: CASSLGQLLSYNEQFF
clone_size: .; j_call: TRBJ1-1; d_call: .; v_call: TRBV5-4; cdr3_nt: TGTGCCAGCAGCTCGACAGGCGCGTACACTGAAGCTTTCTTT; cdr3_aa: CASSSTGAYTEAFF
clone_size: .; j_call: TRBJ1-1; d_call: .; v_call: TRBV5-1; cdr3_nt: TGCGCCAGCAGCTTGGACAGATCCCAGTACACTGAAGCTTTCTTT; cdr3_aa: CASSLDRSQYTEAFF
clone_size: .; j_call: TRBJ1-6; d_call: .; v_call: TRBV6-5; cdr3_nt: TGTGCCAGCAGTTACTCTATTCCCCTCCACTTT; cdr3_aa: CASSYSIPLHF
clone_size: .; j_call: TRBJ1-2; d_call: TRBD1; v_call: TRBV4-1; cdr3_nt: TGCGCCAGCAGCCAAGACAGGGGGCGATTCTATGGCTACACCTTC; cdr3_aa: CASSQDRGRFYGYTF
clone_size: .; j_call: TRBJ2-3; d_call: TRBD2; v_call: TRBV6-6; cdr3_nt: TGTGCCAGCAGTCCGCGGGCGCTAGCGGGGAGAGATACGCAGTATTTT; cdr3_aa: CASSPRALAGRDTQYF
clone_size: .; j_call: TRBJ1-4; d_call: .; v_call: TRBV9; cdr3_nt: TGTGCCAGCAGCGTAGCCGGGGATACTGCTAATGAAAAACTGTTTTTT; cdr3_aa: CASSVAGDTANEKLFF